Listed here is a single TCR beta chain. As yet, its antigen is unknown. This sample was taken from a study of T cell responses to AZD1222 COVID-19 vaccine. Overall study results and limits: Spike-spanning, vaccine-associated CD4 TCRs were dominant at 160-218 and 743-854. Baseline testing showed seropositivity in only a handful of AZD1222 recipients. Nearly half of spike-specific TCRs reportedly target variant regions that are unmutated in the B.1.351 and B.1.1.7 variants. Two AZD1222 doses significantly raised spike-specific TCR breadth and depth over controls.

There are 14 residues in the CDR3. Trimming shortened V by 4 bases and J by 2 bases, and 11 bases separated the two germline ends. CDR1 and CDR2 from the germline V gene are SNHLY and FYNNEI. Sequencing used immunoSEQ multiplex PCR; TCRdb keeps in-frame clones, though not all of them. The sample shows about 120,000 clones, over 75% of them seen only once. This clonotype originated in an adult who received the MenACWY meningococcal vaccine as a control. This material consisted of peripheral blood, taken 28 days after the second dose of the MenACWY control vaccine. The chain joins TRBV2 to TRBJ2-5, with unresolved D. This CDR3 is CASSVGRSQETQYF. In DNA, the CDR3 is TGTGCCAGCAGTGTCGGTAGGAGTCAAGAGACCCAGTACTTC.